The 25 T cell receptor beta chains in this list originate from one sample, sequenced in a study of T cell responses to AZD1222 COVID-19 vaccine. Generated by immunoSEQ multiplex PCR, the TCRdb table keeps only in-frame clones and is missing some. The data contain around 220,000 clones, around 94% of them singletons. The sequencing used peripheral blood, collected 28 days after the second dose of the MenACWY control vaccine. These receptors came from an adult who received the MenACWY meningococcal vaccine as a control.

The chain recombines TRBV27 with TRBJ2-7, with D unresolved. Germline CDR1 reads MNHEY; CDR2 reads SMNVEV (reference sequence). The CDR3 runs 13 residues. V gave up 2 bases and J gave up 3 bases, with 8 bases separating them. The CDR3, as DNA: TGTGCCAGCAGTTTAACCCCTTTCTACGAGCAGTACTTC. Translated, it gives CASSLTPFYEQYF.

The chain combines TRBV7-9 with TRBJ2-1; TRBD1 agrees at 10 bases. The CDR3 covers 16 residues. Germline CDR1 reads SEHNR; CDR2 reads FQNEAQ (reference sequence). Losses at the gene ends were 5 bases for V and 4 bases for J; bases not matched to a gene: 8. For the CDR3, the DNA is TGTGCCAGCAGCCGTACCGGGACAGGGGTGTACAATGAGCAGTTCTTC. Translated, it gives CASSRTGTGVYNEQFF.

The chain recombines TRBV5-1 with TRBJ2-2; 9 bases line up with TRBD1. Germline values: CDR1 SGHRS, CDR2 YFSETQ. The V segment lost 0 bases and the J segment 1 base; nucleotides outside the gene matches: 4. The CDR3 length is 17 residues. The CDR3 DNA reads TGCGCCAGCAGCTTGGCCCCGGGACAGGGGAACACCGGGGAGCTGTTTTTT. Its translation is CASSLAPGQGNTGELFF.

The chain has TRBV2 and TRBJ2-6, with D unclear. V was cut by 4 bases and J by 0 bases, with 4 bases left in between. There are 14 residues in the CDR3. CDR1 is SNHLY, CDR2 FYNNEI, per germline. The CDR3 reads CASSASSGANVLTF. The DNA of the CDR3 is TGTGCCAGCAGTGCAAGCTCTGGGGCCAACGTCCTGACTTTC.

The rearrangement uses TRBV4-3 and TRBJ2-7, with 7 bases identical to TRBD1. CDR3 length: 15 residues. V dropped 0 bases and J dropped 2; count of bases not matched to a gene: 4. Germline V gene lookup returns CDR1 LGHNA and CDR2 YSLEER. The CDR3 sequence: CASSQERTGPYEQYF. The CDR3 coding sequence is TGCGCCAGCAGCCAAGAGAGGACAGGACCCTACGAGCAGTACTTC.

In DNA form, the CDR3 reads TGTGCCAGCAGCTTATTTCCAGGAAACACCGGGGAGCTGTTTTTT. Encoded protein: CASSLFPGNTGELFF. J is TRBJ2-2 and V is TRBV11-2; D remains ambiguous. This CDR3 is 15 amino acids long. V was cut by 2 bases and J by 2 bases, with 9 bases left in between. Looked up from germline, CDR1 is SGHAT and CDR2 is FQNNGV.

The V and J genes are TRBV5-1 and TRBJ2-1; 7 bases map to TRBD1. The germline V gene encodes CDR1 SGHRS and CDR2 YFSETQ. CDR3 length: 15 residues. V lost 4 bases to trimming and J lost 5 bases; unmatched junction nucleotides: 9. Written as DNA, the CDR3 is TGCGCCAGCAGCCAGACGGGACAGTCGAACAATGAGCAGTTCTTC. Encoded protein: CASSQTGQSNNEQFF. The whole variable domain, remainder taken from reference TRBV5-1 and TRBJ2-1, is KAGVTQTPRYLIKTRGQQVTLSCSPISGHRSVSWYQQTPGQGLQFLFEYFSETQRNKGNFPGRFSGRQFSNSRSEMNVSTLELGDSALYLCASSQTGQSNNEQFFGPGTRLTVL.

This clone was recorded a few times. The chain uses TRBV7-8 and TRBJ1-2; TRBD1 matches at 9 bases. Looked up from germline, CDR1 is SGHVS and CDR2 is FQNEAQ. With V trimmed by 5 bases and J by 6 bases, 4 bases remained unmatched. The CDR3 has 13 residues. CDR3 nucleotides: TGTGCCAGCAGCCAACAGGGGGCCAATGGCTACACCTTC. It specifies CASSQQGANGYTF.

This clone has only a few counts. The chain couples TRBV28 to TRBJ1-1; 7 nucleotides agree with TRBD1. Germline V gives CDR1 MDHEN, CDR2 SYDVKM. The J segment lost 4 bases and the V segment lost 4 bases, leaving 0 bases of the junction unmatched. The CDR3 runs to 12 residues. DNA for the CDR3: TGTGCCAGCAGTTCAGGGGGCACTGAAGCTTTCTTT. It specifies CASSSGGTEAFF.

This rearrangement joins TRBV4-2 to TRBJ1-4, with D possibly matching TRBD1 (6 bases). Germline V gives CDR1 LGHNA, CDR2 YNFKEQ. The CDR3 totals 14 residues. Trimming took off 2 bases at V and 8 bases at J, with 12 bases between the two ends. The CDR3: CASSQPPDSEKLFF. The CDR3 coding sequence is TGTGCCAGCAGCCAACCGCCGGACAGCGAAAAACTGTTTTTT.

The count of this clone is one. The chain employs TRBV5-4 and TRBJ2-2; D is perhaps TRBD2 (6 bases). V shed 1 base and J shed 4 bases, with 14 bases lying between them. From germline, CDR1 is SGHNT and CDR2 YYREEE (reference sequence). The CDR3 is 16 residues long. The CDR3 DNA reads TGTGCCAGCAGCTTGTCGAGGGGAGCGGGCACCGGGGAGCTGTTTTTT. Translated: CASSLSRGAGTGELFF. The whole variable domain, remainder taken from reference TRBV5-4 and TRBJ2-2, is ETGVTQSPTHLIKTRGQQVTLRCSSQSGHNTVSWYQQALGQGPQFIFQYYREEENGRGNFPPRFSGLQFPNYSSELNVNALELDDSALYLCASSLSRGAGTGELFFGEGSRLTVL.

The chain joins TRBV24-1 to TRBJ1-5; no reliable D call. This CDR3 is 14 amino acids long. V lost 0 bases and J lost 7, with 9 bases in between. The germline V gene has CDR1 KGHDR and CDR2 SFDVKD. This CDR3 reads CATSDLYPNQPQHF. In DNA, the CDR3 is TGTGCCACCAGTGATTTGTACCCTAACCAGCCCCAGCATTTT.

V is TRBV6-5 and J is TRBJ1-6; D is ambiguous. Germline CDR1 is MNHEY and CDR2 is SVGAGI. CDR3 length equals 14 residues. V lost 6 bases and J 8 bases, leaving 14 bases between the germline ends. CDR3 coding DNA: TGTGCCAGCAGCGGATCCGTCTGGGATTCACCCCTCCACTTT. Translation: CASSGSVWDSPLHF.

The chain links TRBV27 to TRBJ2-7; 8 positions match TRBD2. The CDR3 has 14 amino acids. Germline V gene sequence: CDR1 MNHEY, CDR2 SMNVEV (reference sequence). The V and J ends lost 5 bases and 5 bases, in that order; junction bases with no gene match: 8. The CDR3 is CASSPRGGRHEQYF. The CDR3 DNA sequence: TGTGCCAGCAGTCCACGGGGGGGCCGCCACGAGCAGTACTTC.

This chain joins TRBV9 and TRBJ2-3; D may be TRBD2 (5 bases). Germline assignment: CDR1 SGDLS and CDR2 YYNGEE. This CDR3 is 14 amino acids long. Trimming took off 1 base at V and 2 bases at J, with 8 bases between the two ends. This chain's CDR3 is CASSVPDYTDTQYF. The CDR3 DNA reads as TGTGCCAGCAGCGTACCAGACTACACAGATACGCAGTATTTT.

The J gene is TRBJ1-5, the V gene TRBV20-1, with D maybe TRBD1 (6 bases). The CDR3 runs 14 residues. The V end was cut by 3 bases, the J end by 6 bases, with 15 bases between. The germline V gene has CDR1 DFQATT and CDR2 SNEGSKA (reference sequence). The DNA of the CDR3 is TGCAGTGCTAGTCCCGACAGGTGGACTCAGCCCCAGCATTTT. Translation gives CSASPDRWTQPQHF.

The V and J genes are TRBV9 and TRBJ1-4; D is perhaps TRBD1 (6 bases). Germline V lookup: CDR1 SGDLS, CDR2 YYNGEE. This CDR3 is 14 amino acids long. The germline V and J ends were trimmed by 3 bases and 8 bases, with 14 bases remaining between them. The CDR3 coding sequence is TGTGCCAGCAGCGCCGGGACAACAGAGGAAAAACTGTTTTTT. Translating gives CASSAGTTEEKLFF. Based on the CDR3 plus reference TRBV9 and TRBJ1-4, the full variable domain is DSGVTQTPKHLITATGQRVTLRCSPRSGDLSVYWYQQSLDQGLQFLIQYYNGEERAKGNILERFSAQQFPDLHSELNLSSLELGDSALYFCASSAGTTEEKLFFGSGTQLSVL.

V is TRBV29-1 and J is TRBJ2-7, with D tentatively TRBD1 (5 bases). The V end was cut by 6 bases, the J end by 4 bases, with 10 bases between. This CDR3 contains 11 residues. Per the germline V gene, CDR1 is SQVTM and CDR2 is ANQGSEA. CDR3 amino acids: CSVLQEYEQYF. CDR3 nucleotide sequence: TGCAGCGTCCTACAGGAATACGAGCAGTACTTC.

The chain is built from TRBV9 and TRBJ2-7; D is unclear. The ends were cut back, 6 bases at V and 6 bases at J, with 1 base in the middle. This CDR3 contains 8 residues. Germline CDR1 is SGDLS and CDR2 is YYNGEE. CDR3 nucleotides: TGTGCCAGCACCGAGCAGTACTTC. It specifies CASTEQYF.

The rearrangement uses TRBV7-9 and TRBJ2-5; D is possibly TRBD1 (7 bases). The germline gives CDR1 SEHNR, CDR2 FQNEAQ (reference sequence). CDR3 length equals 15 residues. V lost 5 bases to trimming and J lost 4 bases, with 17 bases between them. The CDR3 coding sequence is TGTGCCAGCAGCGCCACAGGGGAGGATGGAGAGACCCAGTACTTC. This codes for CASSATGEDGETQYF. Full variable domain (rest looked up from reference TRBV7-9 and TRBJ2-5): DTGVSQNPRHKITKRGQNVTFRCDPISEHNRLYWYRQTLGQGPEFLTYFQNEAQLEKSRLLSDRFSAERPKGSFSTLEIQRTEQGDSAMYLCASSATGEDGETQYFGPGTRLLVL.

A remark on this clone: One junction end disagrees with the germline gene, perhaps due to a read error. The CDR3 here is CASNVVDREDTEAFF. CDR3 DNA: TGTGCCAGCAACGTAGTTGACAGGGAAGACACTGAAGCTTTCTTT. This chain connects TRBV9 to TRBJ1-1; 7 bases align to TRBD1. The germline gives CDR1 SGDLS, CDR2 YYNGEE. CDR3 length equals 15 residues.

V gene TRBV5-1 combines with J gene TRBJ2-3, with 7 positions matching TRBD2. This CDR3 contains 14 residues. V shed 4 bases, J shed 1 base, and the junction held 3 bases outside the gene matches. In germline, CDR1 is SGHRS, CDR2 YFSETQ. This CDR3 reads CASSRGDRTDTQYF. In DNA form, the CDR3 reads TGCGCCAGCAGCCGGGGGGATCGCACAGATACGCAGTATTTT. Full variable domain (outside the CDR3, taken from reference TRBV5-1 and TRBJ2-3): KAGVTQTPRYLIKTRGQQVTLSCSPISGHRSVSWYQQTPGQGLQFLFEYFSETQRNKGNFPGRFSGRQFSNSRSEMNVSTLELGDSALYLCASSRGDRTDTQYFGPGTRLTVL.

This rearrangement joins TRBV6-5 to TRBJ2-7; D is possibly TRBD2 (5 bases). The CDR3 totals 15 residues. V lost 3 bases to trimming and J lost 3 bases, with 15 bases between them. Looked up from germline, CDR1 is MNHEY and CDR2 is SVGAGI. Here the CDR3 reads CASSYSSMGVYEQYF. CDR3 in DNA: TGTGCCAGCAGTTATTCGTCTATGGGAGTCTACGAGCAGTACTTC.

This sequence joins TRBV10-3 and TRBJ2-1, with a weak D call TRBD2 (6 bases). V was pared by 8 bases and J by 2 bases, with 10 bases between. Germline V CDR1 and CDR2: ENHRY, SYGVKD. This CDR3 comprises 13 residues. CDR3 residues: CAIGGAPYNEQFF. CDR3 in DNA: TGTGCCATCGGAGGGGCCCCCTACAATGAGCAGTTCTTC.

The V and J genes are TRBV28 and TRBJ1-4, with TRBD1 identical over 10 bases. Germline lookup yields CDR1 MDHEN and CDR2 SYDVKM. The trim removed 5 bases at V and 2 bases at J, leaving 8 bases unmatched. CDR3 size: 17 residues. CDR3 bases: TGTGCCAGCAGTACCTACCGACAGGGGGCGACTAATGAAAAACTGTTTTTT. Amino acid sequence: CASSTYRQGATNEKLFF. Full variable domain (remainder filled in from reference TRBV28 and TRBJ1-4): DVKVTQSSRYLVKRTGEKVFLECVQDMDHENMFWYRQDPGLGLRLIYFSYDVKMKEKGDIPEGYSVSREKKERFSLILESASTNQTSMYLCASSTYRQGATNEKLFFGSGTQLSVL.